The 27 T cell receptor beta chains below were found in one sample sequenced in a study of blood T cell repertoires in COVID-19. Assay used: immunoSEQ multiplex PCR; TCRdb lists only in-frame clones, some missing. This table has 70,000 to 90,000 clones, about 82% appearing once. The specimen was peripheral blood. The receptors originated from a man aged 50-60 years with COVID-19, enrolled during active disease.

The chain uses TRBV19 and TRBJ2-7; D gene uncertain. The V gene's germline CDR1 is LNHDA and CDR2 SQIVND (reference sequence). V was cut by 6 bases and J by 2 bases, with 17 bases left in between. The CDR3 has 15 residues. DNA for the CDR3: TGTGCCAGTAGCCCTGGGCCCCGCTGGGCCTACGAGCAGTACTTC. Protein: CASSPGPRWAYEQYF.

This clone was observed a few times. The chain has TRBV10-2 and TRBJ1-1, with 9 bases matching TRBD1. Losses at the gene ends were 5 bases for V and 4 bases for J; bases not matched to a gene: 5. Germline-derived CDR1 and CDR2 are WSHSY and SAAADI. This CDR3 region has 14 residues. The CDR3 DNA reads TGCGCCAGCAGTCGGACAGGGGAGAGCACTGAAGCTTTCTTT. Translation gives CASSRTGESTEAFF.

CDR3 nucleotides: TGTGCCAGCAGCCAAGATCTCAGGGGGCTAGCGGGGTACAATGAGCAGTTCTTC. Amino acid sequence: CASSQDLRGLAGYNEQFF. The chain couples TRBV3-1 (or the pseudogene TRBV3-2) to TRBJ2-1, with D perhaps TRBD2 (9 bases). CDR1 and CDR2 from the germline V gene are LGHDT and YNNKEL (reference sequence). This CDR3 has 18 amino acids. With 0 bases removed from V and 4 bases from J, the gap between germline ends came to 19 bases.

This clone was detected once. The V and J genes are TRBV28 and TRBJ2-3; TRBD1 might be the D (5 bases). Per germline, CDR1 MDHEN and CDR2 SYDVKM. The CDR3 runs 14 residues. V was pared by 6 bases and J by 4 bases, with 14 bases between. The CDR3: CASRAGRVPDTQYF. CDR3 DNA: TGTGCCAGCAGGGCAGGGCGCGTCCCAGATACGCAGTATTTT. The entire variable domain, with the rest obtained from reference TRBV28 and TRBJ2-3, is as follows: DVKVTQSSRYLVKRTGEKVFLECVQDMDHENMFWYRQDPGLGLRLIYFSYDVKMKEKGDIPEGYSVSREKKERFSLILESASTNQTSMYLCASRAGRVPDTQYFGPGTRLTVL.

The chain couples TRBV9 to TRBJ1-6, with D unresolved. This CDR3 has 14 amino acids. The ends were cut back, 0 bases at V and 6 bases at J, with 7 bases in the middle. Germline V gene lookup returns CDR1 SGDLS and CDR2 YYNGEE. CDR3 protein: CASSVVAVNSPLHF. The CDR3 DNA reads as TGTGCCAGCAGCGTAGTGGCAGTTAATTCACCCCTCCACTTT.

The count of this clone is one. This chain joins TRBV19 and TRBJ1-4; 8 bases agree with TRBD1. CDR3 length equals 20 residues. Germline values: CDR1 LNHDA, CDR2 SQIVND (reference sequence). The V and J ends lost 5 bases and 0 bases, in that order; junction bases with no gene match: 17. The CDR3 nucleotides read TGTGCCAGTAGTCGAGGGCCCCCGGGACAGGCGAATCCAACTAATGAAAAACTGTTTTTT. Translation gives CASSRGPPGQANPTNEKLFF.

The chain uses TRBV6-5 and TRBJ2-7; TRBD2 matches 9 bases. The CDR3 runs to 15 residues. Looked up from germline, CDR1 is MNHEY and CDR2 is SVGAGI. V shed 4 bases, J shed 3 bases, and the junction held 7 bases outside the gene matches. CDR3 sequence (DNA): TGTGCCAGCAGTTCCCTGGGACTAGCCGACTACGAGCAGTACTTC. Translating gives CASSSLGLADYEQYF.

The chain uses TRBV6-5 and TRBJ1-1, with 7 bases that match TRBD1. CDR3 size: 14 residues. Germline V gene data show CDR1 as MNHEY and CDR2 as SVGAGI. V was pared by 7 bases and J by 7 bases, with 12 bases of the junction left unmatched. CDR3 DNA: TGTGCCAGCATCGACAGGGAATCTTTCGGTGAAGCTTTCTTT. Its protein is CASIDRESFGEAFF.

This sequence joins TRBV14 and TRBJ2-7, with 9 positions matching TRBD1. CDR1 is SGHDN and CDR2 is FVKESK in the germline V gene. V shed 2 bases and J 13 bases; nucleotides not matched to a gene: 9. The CDR3 has 13 residues. CDR3 sequence reads: CASSQWTGASIYF. CDR3 coding DNA: TGTGCCAGCAGCCAATGGACAGGGGCCTCCATTTACTTC. Using reference TRBV14 and TRBJ2-7 for the parts outside the CDR3, the full variable domain is EAGVTQFPSHSVIEKGQTVTLRCDPISGHDNLYWYRRVMGKEIKFLLHFVKESKQDESGMPNNRFLAERTGGTYSTLKVQPAELEDSGVYFCASSQWTGASIYFGPGTRLTVT.

The V and J genes are TRBV14 and TRBJ1-4, with TRBD1 matching over 9 bases. J lost 5 bases, V lost 5 bases, and 3 bases had no gene match. The germline CDR1 and CDR2 sequences are SGHDN and FVKESK. The CDR3 covers 14 residues. The CDR3 sequence is CASSWTGENEKLFF. CDR3 nucleotide sequence: TGTGCCAGCAGCTGGACAGGGGAAAATGAAAAACTGTTTTTT. The full variable domain, its missing parts supplied by reference TRBV14 and TRBJ1-4, is EAGVTQFPSHSVIEKGQTVTLRCDPISGHDNLYWYRRVMGKEIKFLLHFVKESKQDESGMPNNRFLAERTGGTYSTLKVQPAELEDSGVYFCASSWTGENEKLFFGSGTQLSVL.

This chain links TRBV30 with TRBJ1-2; D is undetermined. Germline V CDR1 and CDR2: GTSNPN, SVGIG (reference sequence). This CDR3 contains 14 residues. The V gene lost 4 bases and the J gene lost 7 bases, with 19 bases spanning the gap. The chain's CDR3 is CAWIRRVQGGGYTF. The CDR3 nucleotides are TGTGCCTGGATCAGGAGGGTGCAAGGCGGTGGCTACACCTTC.

V and J are TRBV2 and TRBJ2-5, with D perhaps TRBD2 (5 bases). V was trimmed by 7 bases and J by 5 bases, leaving 8 bases between them. This CDR3 has 11 amino acids. Germline V CDR1 and CDR2: SNHLY, FYNNEI. The DNA of the CDR3 is TGTGCCAGCAACGGGATGGAGACCCAGTACTTC. Amino acid sequence: CASNGMETQYF.

The chain couples TRBV4-1 to TRBJ1-5; 10 nucleotides line up with TRBD1. This CDR3 is 14 amino acids long. Per germline, CDR1 MGHRA and CDR2 YSYEKL. V was clipped by 3 bases and J by 6 bases; unmatched bases: 2. The CDR3 DNA reads as TGCGCCAGCAGCCACGGACAGGGGGTTCAGCCCCAGCATTTT. Translated: CASSHGQGVQPQHF.

This rearrangement joins TRBV7-2 to TRBJ1-6; D gene ambiguous. V lost 5 bases to trimming and J lost 7 bases, with 12 bases between them. Germline V gene lookup returns CDR1 SGHTA and CDR2 FQGNSA. The CDR3 is 14 amino acids. CDR3 loop: CASSPGVRNSPLHF. In DNA, the CDR3 is TGTGCCAGCAGCCCCGGGGTCCGGAATTCACCCCTCCACTTT.

This chain joins TRBV10-3 and TRBJ2-6; 7 bases map to TRBD1. CDR1 and CDR2 from the germline V gene are ENHRY and SYGVKD. The ends lost 5 bases at V and 0 bases at J; junction bases unmatched: 1. CDR3 length equals 15 residues. CDR3 sequence: CAISTGDSGANVLTF. Written as DNA, the CDR3 is TGTGCCATCAGTACAGGGGACTCTGGGGCCAACGTCCTGACTTTC.

The CDR3 DNA reads TGCAGCGTTTCGGGACAGGGTTCTAACTATGGCTACACCTTC. Amino acid sequence: CSVSGQGSNYGYTF. The V and J genes are TRBV29-1 and TRBJ1-2, with 9 nucleotides matching TRBD1. Trimming removed 5 bases from V and 0 bases from J; junction bases left unmatched: 4. This CDR3 region has 14 residues. The germline CDR1 and CDR2 sequences are SQVTM and ANQGSEA.

This clone has just one count. The chain is built from TRBV7-6 and TRBJ2-2; tentative D call: TRBD1 (6 bases). CDR1 and CDR2 from the germline V gene are SGHVS and FNYEAQ. Deletions cut 3 bases from V and 2 bases from J, with 16 bases between. The CDR3 spans 17 residues. This CDR3 reads CASSFPFMGTNTGELFF. The CDR3 DNA is TGTGCCAGCAGCTTCCCTTTCATGGGGACAAACACCGGGGAGCTGTTTTTT.

This clone was counted once. The V and J genes are TRBV19 and TRBJ1-2; weak D call: TRBD1 (5 bases). This CDR3 has 14 residues. V was pared by 10 bases and J by 0 bases, with 15 bases between. Germline V gene data show CDR1 as LNHDA and CDR2 as SQIVND (reference sequence). The CDR3 sequence: CATSRGGTNYGYTF. DNA for the CDR3: TGTGCCACCTCCCGGGGGGGAACTAACTATGGCTACACCTTC. Drawing the rest from reference TRBV19 and TRBJ1-2, the complete variable domain is DGGITQSPKYLFRKEGQNVTLSCEQNLNHDAMYWYRQDPGQGLRLIYYSQIVNDFQKGDIAEGYSVSREKKESFPLTVTSAQKNPTAFYLCATSRGGTNYGYTFGSGTRLTVV.

This chain links TRBV7-9 with TRBJ2-7; 9 nucleotides line up with TRBD2. CDR3 length: 15 residues. Trimming removed 5 bases from V and 2 bases from J; junction bases left unmatched: 7. Germline lookup yields CDR1 SEHNR and CDR2 FQNEAQ (reference sequence). The CDR3 here is CASSQVASGTYEQYF. CDR3 nucleotide sequence: TGTGCCAGCAGCCAGGTGGCTAGCGGGACCTACGAGCAGTACTTC. Full variable domain (outside the CDR3, taken from reference TRBV7-9 and TRBJ2-7): DTGVSQNPRHKITKRGQNVTFRCDPISEHNRLYWYRQTLGQGPEFLTYFQNEAQLEKSRLLSDRFSAERPKGSFSTLEIQRTEQGDSAMYLCASSQVASGTYEQYFGPGTRLTVT.

This clone was observed a handful of times. The gene calls are TRBV5-4 and TRBJ2-5, with unresolved D. V gave up 1 base and J gave up 4 bases, with 14 bases separating them. The CDR3 has 15 amino acids. Germline values: CDR1 SGHNT, CDR2 YYREEE (reference sequence). The CDR3 DNA sequence: TGTGCCAGCAGCTTGAGACGCTCGGGTGGAGAGACCCAGTACTTC. Amino acids: CASSLRRSGGETQYF.

This clone was seen a few times. The V call is TRBV6-5, the J call TRBJ1-5, with D possibly matching TRBD1 (5 bases). This CDR3 is built from 15 residues. With 5 bases removed from V and 4 bases from J, the gap between germline ends came to 15 bases. CDR1 and CDR2 from the germline V gene are MNHEY and SVGAGI. CDR3 in amino acids: CASSRSGLQNQPQHF. The CDR3 DNA is TGTGCCAGCAGTAGATCGGGACTTCAGAATCAGCCCCAGCATTTT.

V gene TRBV9 combines with J gene TRBJ1-3; 8 bases match TRBD1. V shed 0 bases, J shed 2 bases, and the junction held 4 bases outside the gene matches. Germline CDR1 SGDLS, CDR2 YYNGEE. This CDR3 has 16 residues. CDR3 in DNA: TGTGCCAGCAGCGTAGAGCCGACAGGGGCTGGAAACACCATATATTTT. This translates into CASSVEPTGAGNTIYF.

The V call is TRBV20-1, the J call TRBJ2-7; possible D gene TRBD1, 5 bases. The CDR3 extends over 12 amino acids. Trimming removed 3 bases at V and 5 bases at J, with 11 bases between. Germline V gives CDR1 DFQATT, CDR2 SNEGSKA (reference sequence). CDR3 sequence (DNA): TGCAGTGCTAGTCAACAAGGGGACGAGCAGTACTTC. Translating gives CSASQQGDEQYF.

V is TRBV3-1 (or the pseudogene TRBV3-2) and J is TRBJ2-1, with 8 nucleotides matching TRBD1. With V trimmed by 4 bases and J by 8 bases, 10 bases remained unmatched. This CDR3 spans 15 amino acids. Germline CDR1 and CDR2: LGHDT and YNNKEL (reference sequence). The CDR3 DNA is TGTGCCAGCAGCCCGACCGGGACAGGTTATTATGAGCAGTTCTTC. Its protein is CASSPTGTGYYEQFF.

The rearrangement links TRBV2 to TRBJ2-2, with TRBD1 matching over 8 bases. Germline V gene lookup returns CDR1 SNHLY and CDR2 FYNNEI. Trimming at V came to 6 bases and at J to 6 bases, leaving 3 bases not matched to a gene. The CDR3 loop spans 13 amino acids. DNA of the CDR3: TGTGCCAGCAGGGACAGGGTGGCCGGGGAGCTGTTTTTT. It yields the protein CASRDRVAGELFF. The whole variable domain, filled in from reference TRBV2 and TRBJ2-2, reads EPEVTQTPSHQVTQMGQEVILRCVPISNHLYFYWYRQILGQKVEFLVSFYNNEISEKSEIFDDQFSVERPDGSNFTLKIRSTKLEDSAMYFCASRDRVAGELFFGEGSRLTVL.

This chain connects TRBV5-5 to TRBJ1-5, with TRBD1 identical over 7 bases. J lost 6 bases, V lost 7 bases, and 10 bases had no gene match. Per the germline V gene, CDR1 is SGHKS and CDR2 is YYEKEE (reference sequence). The CDR3 has 14 amino acids. The DNA for the CDR3 is TGTGCCAGCGGTCGACAGGGAGGCGGTCAGCCCCAGCATTTT. This encodes CASGRQGGGQPQHF.

The chain employs TRBV29-1 and TRBJ1-4, with D maybe TRBD1 (5 bases). The CDR3 totals 14 residues. V shed 4 bases and J shed 8 bases, with 17 bases lying between them. The germline V gene has CDR1 SQVTM and CDR2 ANQGSEA. CDR3 nucleotide sequence: TGCAGCGTTGGATACGGGGGGGGTAGGGAAAAACTGTTTTTT. Its translation: CSVGYGGGREKLFF.